Following are 13 T cell receptor beta chains from one sample sequenced in a study of cytomegalovirus exposure and HLA in healthy donors. Sequenced by immunoSEQ multiplex PCR; TCRdb stores in-frame clones only, minus some. The table includes 100,000 or so clones, roughly nine tenths detected once. Sequenced input: PBMCs. These receptors were collected from a woman between 18 and 29 years old in good health and CMV-seropositive.

The chain carries TRBV28 and TRBJ2-7, with a tentative D call TRBD1 (5 bases). CDR1 MDHEN and CDR2 SYDVKM come from the germline V gene. V lost 8 bases and J lost 0, with 11 bases in between. This CDR3 region has 13 residues. CDR3: CASQGTPSYEQYF. The CDR3 DNA follows: TGTGCCAGCCAGGGAACCCCCTCCTACGAGCAGTACTTC.

The chain carries TRBV27 and TRBJ2-7, with D maybe TRBD1 (5 bases). The V and J ends lost 2 bases and 5 bases respectively, with 10 bases between them. The CDR3 runs 13 residues. Germline loops: CDR1 MNHEY, CDR2 SMNVEV (reference sequence). The DNA for the CDR3 is TGTGCCAGCAGTTTACAGGGCAGCCACGAGCAGTACTTC. Amino acid sequence: CASSLQGSHEQYF.

This clone rates as medium-sized (0.01 to 0.1%). The chain has TRBV6-4 and TRBJ1-6; D is possibly TRBD1 (5 bases). The CDR3 runs to 14 residues. V lost 6 bases and J lost 10, with 16 bases in between. Germline V gene data show CDR1 as MRHNA and CDR2 as SNTAGT. As DNA, the CDR3 is TGTGCCAGCAGCCAACTCAGGGAGGGATCACCCCTCCACTTT. Its protein is CASSQLREGSPLHF.

This chain links TRBV2 with TRBJ2-5, with 8 positions matching TRBD1. J gave up 0 bases and V 5 bases, and 2 bases lay outside the gene matches. This CDR3 spans 14 amino acids. Per germline, CDR1 SNHLY and CDR2 FYNNEI. In nucleotides, the CDR3 is TGTGCCAGCAGTAGGGACAGGAACCAAGAGACCCAGTACTTC. Translating it yields CASSRDRNQETQYF. Based on the CDR3 plus reference TRBV2 and TRBJ2-5, the full variable domain is EPEVTQTPSHQVTQMGQEVILRCVPISNHLYFYWYRQILGQKVEFLVSFYNNEISEKSEIFDDQFSVERPDGSNFTLKIRSTKLEDSAMYFCASSRDRNQETQYFGPGTRLLVL.

The chain has TRBV15 and TRBJ2-7; D is undetermined. The CDR3 has 17 amino acids. Per the germline V gene, CDR1 is LNHNV and CDR2 is YYDKDF (reference sequence). The V and J ends lost 0 bases and 4 bases respectively, with 19 bases between them. The CDR3 here is CATSRDLSVSTPYEQYF. Written as DNA, the CDR3 is TGTGCCACCAGCAGAGATTTATCTGTTAGCACACCATACGAGCAGTACTTC.

The chain combines TRBV7-2 with TRBJ2-1; TRBD1 agrees at 8 bases. The junction had 10 bases not matched to a gene; V was cut back by 5 bases and J by 7 bases. The germline CDR1 and CDR2 sequences are SGHTA and FQGNSA. The CDR3 is 15 amino acids. This CDR3 is CASSLSRRTGNEQFF. The CDR3 DNA reads as TGTGCCAGCAGCCTATCCCGTAGGACAGGGAATGAGCAGTTCTTC.

Here the CDR3 reads CASTTGALQYF. The CDR3 DNA is TGTGCCAGCACGACAGGGGCGCTTCAGTACTTC. The chain has TRBV18 and TRBJ2-4, with TRBD1 matching over 8 bases. The trim removed 8 bases at V and 11 bases at J, leaving 5 bases unmatched. The CDR3 runs 11 residues. CDR1 is KGHSH, CDR2 LQKENI, per germline.

V usage is TRBV6-6 and J usage is TRBJ2-1; no clear D. CDR1 and CDR2 from the germline V gene are MNHNY and SVGAGI (reference sequence). The germline V and J ends were trimmed by 7 bases and 8 bases, with 15 bases remaining between them. This CDR3 spans 13 amino acids. CDR3 in DNA: TGTGCCAGCATTTCGACACCCTTGGATGAGCAGTTCTTC. Its translation: CASISTPLDEQFF.

This clone showed up just a few times. This sequence joins TRBV5-7 and TRBJ1-6; the match to TRBD1 covers 7 bases. TRBV5-7 is sorted into the ORF group, with uncertain function. Trimming took 4 bases from V and 7 from J; bases not matched to a gene: 2. This CDR3 has 13 amino acids. The CDR3 sequence: CASSPGQNSPLHF. CDR3 coding DNA: TGTGCCAGCAGCCCGGGACAGAATTCACCCCTCCACTTT.

This chain uses TRBV5-1 with TRBJ2-5, with D maybe TRBD2 (6 bases). V lost 4 bases and J lost 1, with 14 bases in between. The length of the CDR3 is 15 residues. Germline V gene sequence: CDR1 SGHRS, CDR2 YFSETQ. The CDR3 sequence is CASSAGSRGQETQYF. CDR3 bases: TGCGCCAGCAGCGCGGGGTCGCGGGGCCAAGAGACCCAGTACTTC.

This chain connects TRBV5-4 to TRBJ2-6; 7 positions agree with TRBD1. Germline trimming cut 5 bases from V and 2 bases from J; bases unmatched to any gene: 4. Germline assignment: CDR1 SGHNT and CDR2 YYREEE (reference sequence). The CDR3 is 15 amino acids. This chain's CDR3 is CASREDRAGANVLTF. The CDR3 region has the DNA TGTGCCAGCAGGGAAGACAGGGCTGGGGCCAACGTCCTGACTTTC.

The CDR3 loop is CASSLTGKQETQYF. CDR3 coding DNA: TGCGCCAGCAGCTTAACAGGGAAGCAAGAGACCCAGTACTTC. The chain combines TRBV5-1 with TRBJ2-5; tentatively, D is TRBD1 (6 bases). In germline, CDR1 is SGHRS, CDR2 YFSETQ. V was clipped by 2 bases and J by 2 bases, with 10 bases between them. The length of the CDR3 is 14 residues.

The chain uses TRBV7-3 and TRBJ2-1; 7 nucleotides agree with TRBD1. The germline V gene encodes CDR1 SGHTA and CDR2 FQGTGA. Trimming at V came to 4 bases and at J to 10 bases, leaving 4 bases not matched to a gene. The CDR3 is made up of 12 amino acids. The CDR3 loop is CASSSRQGEQFF. The DNA of the CDR3 is TGTGCCAGCAGCTCAAGACAGGGCGAGCAGTTCTTC.